Below, 21 T cell receptor beta chains from the same sample are listed, as sequenced in a study of cytomegalovirus exposure and HLA in healthy donors. Use of 60 Vbeta and 13 Jbeta primers characterized the PCR. Generated by immunoSEQ multiplex PCR, the TCRdb table keeps only in-frame clones and is missing some. The table lists around 240,000 clones, about 81% of them singletons. Sequencing used PBMCs. The origin of the receptors is a woman between 40 and 55 years old in good health and CMV-seropositive.

The chain is built from TRBV4-1 and TRBJ1-1, with D hard to call. Trimming took 6 bases from V and 5 from J, leaving 13 bases between them. Germline V gene data show CDR1 as MGHRA and CDR2 as YSYEKL. CDR3 size: 13 residues. The CDR3 DNA sequence: TGCGCCAGCAGTCACAATAGCTTGACTGAAGCTTTCTTT. Encoded protein: CASSHNSLTEAFF.

The rearrangement joins TRBV9 to TRBJ1-5; 8 bases are a match to TRBD1. Germline CDR1 reads SGDLS; CDR2 reads YYNGEE. This CDR3 contains 14 residues. J gave up 7 bases and V 0 bases, and 3 bases lay outside the gene matches. CDR3 amino acids: CASSVGDRGQPQHF. The DNA for the CDR3 is TGTGCCAGCAGCGTAGGCGACAGGGGACAGCCCCAGCATTTT.

The chain uses TRBV11-3 and TRBJ2-3, with 7 bases that match TRBD1. The CDR3 is made up of 15 amino acids. In germline, CDR1 is SGHNT, CDR2 YENEEA. The V and J ends lost 4 bases and 0 bases, in that order; junction bases with no gene match: 4. CDR3 sequence reads: CASSSMGQSTDTQYF. CDR3 bases: TGTGCCAGCAGCTCTATGGGACAGAGCACAGATACGCAGTATTTT. The whole variable domain, remainder taken from reference TRBV11-3 and TRBJ2-3, is EAGVVQSPRYKIIEKKQPVAFWCNPISGHNTLYWYLQNLGQGPELLIRYENEEAVDDSQLPKDRFSAERLKGVDSTLKIQPAELGDSAVYLCASSSMGQSTDTQYFGPGTRLTVL.

The chain is built from TRBV5-1 and TRBJ2-1; D is possibly TRBD2 (5 bases). CDR1 SGHRS and CDR2 YFSETQ come from the germline V gene. The CDR3 runs 13 residues. Trimming left V 4 bases short and J 9 bases short, with 14 bases between. This CDR3 reads CASSPSWAGEQFF. The CDR3 region has the DNA TGCGCCAGCAGCCCCTCGTGGGCGGGTGAGCAGTTCTTC. The variable domain in full, completed from reference TRBV5-1 and TRBJ2-1, reads KAGVTQTPRYLIKTRGQQVTLSCSPISGHRSVSWYQQTPGQGLQFLFEYFSETQRNKGNFPGRFSGRQFSNSRSEMNVSTLELGDSALYLCASSPSWAGEQFFGPGTRLTVL.

The J gene is TRBJ2-3, the V gene TRBV27; D remains ambiguous. CDR3 length equals 15 residues. V was cut by 5 bases and J by 0 bases, with 12 bases left in between. Germline V CDR1 and CDR2: MNHEY, SMNVEV (reference sequence). The CDR3 nucleotides are TGTGCCAGCAGTCTAACGCGGCCTAGCACAGATACGCAGTATTTT. This sequence encodes CASSLTRPSTDTQYF.

The V and J genes are TRBV19 and TRBJ1-2; no clear D gene. Trimming took 3 bases from V and 13 from J, leaving 18 bases between them. Germline CDR1 and CDR2: LNHDA and SQIVND (reference sequence). CDR3 length: 13 amino acids. CDR3: CASSMRVEMAGTF. The CDR3 DNA reads as TGTGCCAGTAGTATGAGGGTAGAAATGGCTGGCACCTTC.

This clone was picked up one time. The rearrangement joins TRBV4-3 to TRBJ1-4; TRBD1 matches at 9 bases. CDR3 length: 15 amino acids. J lost 5 bases, V lost 4 bases, and 5 bases had no gene match. CDR1 is LGHNA, CDR2 YSLEER, per germline. This chain's CDR3 is CASSPGGTGNEKLFF. CDR3 in DNA: TGCGCCAGCAGCCCCGGGGGGACAGGGAATGAAAAACTGTTTTTT.

This clone was counted a single time. The chain combines TRBV5-1 with TRBJ1-2, with 7 bases fitting TRBD1. The CDR3 is 14 residues long. The V segment lost 4 bases and the J segment 9 bases; nucleotides outside the gene matches: 12. The V gene's germline CDR1 is SGHRS and CDR2 YFSETQ. DNA for the CDR3: TGCGCCAGCAGCCTCCTCGAGGGGGCGCAGAGCTACACCTTC. Translation gives CASSLLEGAQSYTF.

This CDR3 reads CASSQELLGRETQYF. As DNA, the CDR3 is TGCGCCAGCAGCCAAGAGTTGTTGGGCCGGGAGACCCAGTACTTC. The J gene is TRBJ2-5, the V gene TRBV4-3, with D unclear. Between the trimmed V and J ends, which lost 0 bases and 5 bases, there was a span of 13 bases. Per the germline V gene, CDR1 is LGHNA and CDR2 is YSLEER. The CDR3 runs to 15 residues.

The chain links TRBV9 to TRBJ2-3; D perhaps matches TRBD2 (6 bases). V was trimmed by 4 bases and J by 2 bases, leaving 17 bases between them. From germline, CDR1 is SGDLS and CDR2 YYNGEE. The CDR3 totals 16 residues. The CDR3 DNA follows: TGTGCCAGCAGCACACTATCGGGACTCCACACAGATACGCAGTATTTT. Translated, it gives CASSTLSGLHTDTQYF. Together with reference TRBV9 and TRBJ2-3, the CDR3 gives the full variable domain: DSGVTQTPKHLITATGQRVTLRCSPRSGDLSVYWYQQSLDQGLQFLIQYYNGEERAKGNILERFSAQQFPDLHSELNLSSLELGDSALYFCASSTLSGLHTDTQYFGPGTRLTVL.

Turning to this clone: At one boundary the junction diverges from the germline segment, which might be a read error. The gene calls are TRBV18 and TRBJ1-1; D is perhaps TRBD1 (6 bases). CDR1 KGHSH and CDR2 LQKENI come from the germline V gene. This CDR3 spans 14 amino acids. CDR3 sequence reads: CANSAGAEGTEAFF. The CDR3 DNA follows: TGTGCCAACTCAGCAGGGGCCGAGGGCACTGAAGCTTTCTTT.

The table lists this clone with a count of one. The chain combines TRBV18 with TRBJ1-2; TRBD1 matches 9 bases. The CDR3 totals 15 residues. Trimming at V came to 2 bases and at J to 2 bases, leaving 3 bases not matched to a gene. In germline, CDR1 is KGHSH, CDR2 LQKENI. CDR3 nucleotide sequence: TGTGCCAGCTCACCAAGGACAGGGGCCAACTATGGCTACACCTTC. Translation: CASSPRTGANYGYTF.

V and J are TRBV6-6 and TRBJ1-5, with 8 bases aligning to TRBD1. V lost 5 bases, J lost 9 bases, and 15 bases stayed unmatched. The CDR3 consists of 16 residues. Germline lookup yields CDR1 MNHNY and CDR2 SVGAGI (reference sequence). For the CDR3, the DNA is TGTGCCAGCAGTACCCCATCACAGGGGGGGCGAGGGCCCCAGCATTTT. Its protein is CASSTPSQGGRGPQHF.

V is TRBV15 and J is TRBJ1-5; D gene ambiguous. CDR1 and CDR2 (germline): LNHNV, YYDKDF (reference sequence). With 5 bases removed from V and 0 bases from J, the gap between germline ends came to 5 bases. The CDR3 runs to 13 residues. CDR3 DNA: TGTGCCACCAGCCTATATAGCAATCAGCCCCAGCATTTT. It yields the protein CATSLYSNQPQHF.

The genes are TRBV2 and TRBJ2-7; unclear D gene. The CDR3 runs 11 residues. The V gene lost 0 bases and the J gene lost 5 bases, with 2 bases spanning the gap. Germline values: CDR1 SNHLY, CDR2 FYNNEI. This chain's CDR3 is CASSEANEQYF. The CDR3 DNA reads as TGTGCCAGCAGTGAAGCCAACGAGCAGTACTTC.

This clone showed up just a few times. CDR3 nucleotide sequence: TGTGCCAGCAGCCCCGGACTAGCGGCCTACAATGAGCAGTTCTTC. This gives the protein CASSPGLAAYNEQFF. V is TRBV7-2 and J is TRBJ2-1; TRBD2 agrees at 10 bases. V lost 5 bases, J lost 2 bases, and 3 bases stayed unmatched. In germline, CDR1 is SGHTA, CDR2 FQGNSA. The CDR3 runs to 15 residues. Looking up the rest from reference TRBV7-2 and TRBJ2-1 gives the full variable domain: GAGVSQSPSNKVTEKGKDVELRCDPISGHTALYWYRQSLGQGLEFLIYFQGNSAPDKSGLPSDRFSAERTGGSVSTLTIQRTQQEDSAVYLCASSPGLAAYNEQFFGPGTRLTVL.

This sequence joins TRBV5-5 and TRBJ2-3; 8 bases align to TRBD2. The CDR3 has 17 residues. Germline V gives CDR1 SGHKS, CDR2 YYEKEE (reference sequence). V shed 0 bases, J shed 5 bases, and the junction held 11 bases outside the gene matches. The CDR3 DNA follows: TGTGCCAGCAGCTTGGTTGCGCGGGGGGCCTCACTAGATACGCAGTATTTT. Residues: CASSLVARGASLDTQYF.

The table lists this clone with a few counts. The gene calls are TRBV5-1 and TRBJ2-3; 14 bases align to TRBD2. V was clipped by 4 bases and J by 8 bases; unmatched bases: 9. Germline V gene sequence: CDR1 SGHRS, CDR2 YFSETQ. The CDR3 contains 16 residues. CDR3 amino acids: CASSTGLAGGSATQYF. The CDR3, as DNA: TGCGCCAGCAGCACTGGACTAGCGGGGGGTTCTGCTACGCAGTATTTT. The full variable domain, completed using reference TRBV5-1 and TRBJ2-3, is KAGVTQTPRYLIKTRGQQVTLSCSPISGHRSVSWYQQTPGQGLQFLFEYFSETQRNKGNFPGRFSGRQFSNSRSEMNVSTLELGDSALYLCASSTGLAGGSATQYFGPGTRLTVL.

The chain employs TRBV7-9 and TRBJ1-1; the match to TRBD1 covers 7 bases. The CDR3 consists of 15 residues. J was trimmed by 3 bases and V by 3 bases; bases with no gene match: 7. Germline V CDR1 and CDR2: SEHNR, FQNEAQ (reference sequence). The CDR3 loop is CASSFESGGYTEAFF. The CDR3 DNA follows: TGTGCCAGCAGCTTCGAGTCAGGGGGATACACTGAAGCTTTCTTT.

This rearrangement joins TRBV19 to TRBJ1-4, with 9 positions matching TRBD1. The CDR3 is 13 amino acids. CDR1 and CDR2 from the germline V gene are LNHDA and SQIVND (reference sequence). After removal of 10 bases from V and 8 bases from J, the junction contained 8 bases not matched to a gene. In DNA, the CDR3 is TGTGCCACGAGGGACAGGGCGACGGAAAAACTGTTTTTT. Translated, it gives CATRDRATEKLFF.

V gene TRBV10-2 combines with J gene TRBJ1-2; TRBD1 is a possible D gene (6 bases). The CDR3 sequence is 14 residues long. Trimming took off 6 bases at V and 2 bases at J, with 13 bases between the two ends. Germline CDR1 and CDR2: WSHSY and SAAADI. The CDR3 region is CASSDAQGNYGYTF. The CDR3 region has the DNA TGCGCCAGCAGCGACGCTCAGGGGAACTATGGCTACACCTTC.